Only one count was recorded for the clone carrying this T cell receptor (beta chain). Its specificity is unknown. This entry belongs to a study of cytomegalovirus exposure and HLA in healthy donors. Study-wide results and caveats: It was 150 or so TCR beta chains that were listed as cytomegalovirus-associated.

Method: immunoSEQ multiplex PCR; TCRdb's copy keeps in-frame clones and lacks some. The sample records 200,000 to 250,000 clones, more than 75% being singletons. Source material: PBMCs. The TCR originated in a man aged 18 to 29 in good health and CMV-seronegative.

The CDR3 region is CAITGLNTEAFF. As DNA, the CDR3 is TGTGCCATCACCGGGTTGAACACTGAAGCTTTCTTT. The chain recombines TRBV28 with TRBJ1-1; D is unresolved. In germline, CDR1 is MDHEN, CDR2 SYDVKM. V gave up 10 bases and J gave up 0 bases, with 9 bases separating them. The CDR3 runs 12 residues.